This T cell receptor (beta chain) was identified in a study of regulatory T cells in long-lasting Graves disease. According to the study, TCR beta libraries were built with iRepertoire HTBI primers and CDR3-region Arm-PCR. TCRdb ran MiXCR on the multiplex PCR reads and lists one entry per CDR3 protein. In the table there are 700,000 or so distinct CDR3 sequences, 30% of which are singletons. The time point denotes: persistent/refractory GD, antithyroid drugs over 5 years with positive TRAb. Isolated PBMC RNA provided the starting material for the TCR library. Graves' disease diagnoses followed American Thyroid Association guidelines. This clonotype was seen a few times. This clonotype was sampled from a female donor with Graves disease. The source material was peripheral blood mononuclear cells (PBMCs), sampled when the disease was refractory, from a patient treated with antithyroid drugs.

CDR3 coding DNA: TGTGCCAGCAGTGAAGCGGGGCAGGGGGCGAGGAACTATGGCTACACCTTC. This gives the protein CASSEAGQGARNYGYTF. The genes are TRBV6-1 and TRBJ1-2; 8 bases match TRBD1. The germline V gene has CDR1 MNHNS and CDR2 SASEGT. The CDR3 is 17 amino acids. V was pared by 0 bases and J by 2 bases, with 8 bases of the junction left unmatched.